This entry features one T cell receptor (beta chain) sequence. The data were obtained in a study of blood T cell repertoires in COVID-19. Across the whole study: Acute-phase and convalescent COVID-19 samples originated in the United States, Italy and Spain.

The data were produced by immunoSEQ multiplex PCR, yet TCRdb's version contains in-frame clones alone and is incomplete. This sample carries about 260,000 clones, approximately 90% of them seen once, and the ten largest clones take over 4%. The germline V and J ends were trimmed by 2 bases and 0 bases, with 8 bases remaining between them. The V gene's germline CDR1 is SGHTS and CDR2 YDEGEE. The CDR3 length is 14 residues. V gene TRBV5-8 combines with J gene TRBJ1-2, with a tentative D call TRBD1 (5 bases). This clonotype originated in a man aged 60-69 years who had recovered from COVID-19. Sequences were obtained from peripheral blood. The DNA for the CDR3 is TGTGCCAGCAGCTTTTGGACAACTAACTATGGCTACACCTTC. Its protein product is CASSFWTTNYGYTF.